A selection of T cell receptor beta chains follows, all from one sample in a study of T cell responses to AZD1222 COVID-19 vaccine. Clones were sequenced by immunoSEQ multiplex PCR, and TCRdb holds only the in-frame ones, with some missing. The sample records 150,000 to 250,000 clones, approximately 93% being singletons. The sequenced sample was peripheral blood, obtained 28 days after the second AZD1222 dose. The receptors stem from an adult who received the AZD1222 COVID-19 vaccine. Each CDR3 is given without its conserved first and last residue.

CDR3 protein: ASSQEPGPGGTDTQY
V gene: TRBV4-1
J gene: TRBJ2-3

CDR3 protein: ASTRTGHEEQY
V gene: TRBV7-9
J gene: TRBJ2-7

CDR3 protein: ASSQAGEETQY
V gene: TRBV7-3
J gene: TRBJ2-5

CDR3 protein: ASSLASPGGYT
V gene: TRBV28
J gene: TRBJ1-2

CDR3 protein: ASSQGRARGEQY
V gene: TRBV19
J gene: TRBJ2-7

CDR3 protein: SASLTGGDQPQH
V gene: TRBV20-1
J gene: TRBJ1-5

CDR3 protein: ASSPGRQGQETQY
V gene: TRBV5-1
J gene: TRBJ2-5

CDR3 protein: SARDGAEQY
V gene: TRBV20-1
J gene: TRBJ2-7

CDR3 protein: ASRGFRDTYT
V gene: TRBV6-5
J gene: TRBJ1-2

CDR3 protein: ASSLFSGRLNEQF
V gene: TRBV7-3
J gene: TRBJ2-1

CDR3 protein: ASSPYTNTEAF
V gene: TRBV18
J gene: TRBJ1-1

CDR3 protein: ASSQDLGGYGYT
V gene: TRBV14
J gene: TRBJ1-2

CDR3 protein: ASSSYPGQGLTDYEQY
V gene: TRBV11-3
J gene: TRBJ2-7

CDR3 protein: ASSSDYLYNEQF
V gene: TRBV7-3
J gene: TRBJ2-1

CDR3 protein: ASSWGGRAAPEQF
V gene: TRBV7-2
J gene: TRBJ2-1

CDR3 protein: ASSEGGVQETQY
V gene: TRBV10-1
J gene: TRBJ2-5

CDR3 protein: ASTRTGGGLAF
V gene: TRBV11-3
J gene: TRBJ1-1

CDR3 protein: ASSFLGSNSPLH
V gene: TRBV7-2
J gene: TRBJ1-6

CDR3 protein: SAREGTEAF
V gene: TRBV20-1
J gene: TRBJ1-1

CDR3 protein: ASSPQGVQDNEQF
V gene: TRBV18
J gene: TRBJ2-1

CDR3 protein: ATSRGTGYNEQY
V gene: TRBV15
J gene: TRBJ2-7

CDR3 protein: TSSNIPGTGAHEQY
V gene: TRBV1
J gene: TRBJ2-7

CDR3 protein: ATSDLKSGTHNEQF
V gene: TRBV24-1
J gene: TRBJ2-1

CDR3 protein: ASSQGTSPGSPLH
V gene: TRBV3-1/TRBV3-2
J gene: TRBJ1-6

CDR3 protein: ASSFSGGNTEAF
V gene: TRBV7-3
J gene: TRBJ1-1

CDR3 protein: ASSLVGTVGFRNSPLH
V gene: TRBV7-8
J gene: TRBJ1-6

CDR3 protein: ASSLVGRDEAF
V gene: TRBV5-5
J gene: TRBJ1-1

CDR3 protein: ASSFPQISPLH
V gene: TRBV11-2
J gene: TRBJ1-6

CDR3 protein: ASSLRGRGKLDEQY
V gene: TRBV28
J gene: TRBJ2-7

CDR3 protein: ASSLPGRDEKLF
V gene: TRBV28
J gene: TRBJ1-4

CDR3 protein: ASSESLAGGPSTDTQY
V gene: TRBV2
J gene: TRBJ2-3

CDR3 protein: ASSLLPTGEQF
V gene: TRBV7-3
J gene: TRBJ2-1

CDR3 protein: ATSKVAGEQF
V gene: TRBV15
J gene: TRBJ2-1

CDR3 protein: ASSLGRGIDLEQF
V gene: TRBV5-4
J gene: TRBJ2-1

CDR3 protein: ASRRAGSDYEQY
V gene: TRBV6-5
J gene: TRBJ2-7

CDR3 protein: ASSFGTGELF
V gene: TRBV7-9
J gene: TRBJ2-2

CDR3 protein: ASSGGGRDYNEQF
V gene: TRBV9
J gene: TRBJ2-1

CDR3 protein: ASSLAPGSQDTQY
V gene: TRBV3-1/TRBV3-2
J gene: TRBJ2-3

CDR3 protein: ASSSSMVGSQPQH
V gene: TRBV27
J gene: TRBJ1-5

CDR3 protein: ASSEARLGYT
V gene: TRBV6-1
J gene: TRBJ1-2

CDR3 protein: ASSIPQANTEAF
V gene: TRBV19
J gene: TRBJ1-1

CDR3 protein: ASSVEQGPRRGTGELF
V gene: TRBV9
J gene: TRBJ2-2

CDR3 protein: ASSPGPGGYT
V gene: TRBV7-9
J gene: TRBJ1-2

CDR3 protein: ASSSGQGAIWANTEAF
V gene: TRBV7-2
J gene: TRBJ1-1

CDR3 protein: ASSQDHTTNEKLF
V gene: TRBV4-3
J gene: TRBJ1-4

CDR3 protein: ASGPGSYNEQF
V gene: TRBV11-3
J gene: TRBJ2-1

CDR3 protein: ASSPTSGRAGATGELF
V gene: TRBV19
J gene: TRBJ2-2

CDR3 protein: ASSPEQLNEQF
V gene: TRBV18
J gene: TRBJ2-1

CDR3 protein: ASSLVPLYEQY
V gene: TRBV11-2
J gene: TRBJ2-7

CDR3 protein: ASSLGAGRGDYEQY
V gene: TRBV13
J gene: TRBJ2-7

CDR3 protein: ASRHPTGQLAKNIQY
V gene: TRBV6-4
J gene: TRBJ2-4